This T cell receptor beta chain was sequenced in a study of blood T cell repertoires in COVID-19. Study overall: Samples representing acute and convalescent COVID-19 were sourced from the United States, Italy and Spain. PBMCs, B-cell-depleted T cells, or T cells were the source of the cDNA or gDNA that made up the material.

The junction had 5 bases not matched to a gene; V was cut back by 1 base and J by 7 bases. Germline assignment: CDR1 SGHAT and CDR2 FQNNGV. The CDR3 contains 14 residues. Original processing methods: By means of reference gene primer amplification, nucleated cell counts were estimated. The assay was immunoSEQ multiplex PCR, and TCRdb's table has in-frame clones only and misses some. The V and J calls and the clone size are those of that table, but D and trimming were determined from the DNA. Seen here are 150,000 to 200,000 clones, around 85% observed once, and the top ten hold 1.2%. This clone has just one count.

V and J are TRBV11-2 and TRBJ1-2, with 8 bases fitting TRBD1. Sequencing used peripheral blood. The receptor's source is a man aged 60 to 75 who had recovered from COVID-19. The CDR3 DNA reads as TGTGCCAGCAGCTTAGCAGGGGGCGGTAGTGGCTACACCTTC. It translates to CASSLAGGGSGYTF.